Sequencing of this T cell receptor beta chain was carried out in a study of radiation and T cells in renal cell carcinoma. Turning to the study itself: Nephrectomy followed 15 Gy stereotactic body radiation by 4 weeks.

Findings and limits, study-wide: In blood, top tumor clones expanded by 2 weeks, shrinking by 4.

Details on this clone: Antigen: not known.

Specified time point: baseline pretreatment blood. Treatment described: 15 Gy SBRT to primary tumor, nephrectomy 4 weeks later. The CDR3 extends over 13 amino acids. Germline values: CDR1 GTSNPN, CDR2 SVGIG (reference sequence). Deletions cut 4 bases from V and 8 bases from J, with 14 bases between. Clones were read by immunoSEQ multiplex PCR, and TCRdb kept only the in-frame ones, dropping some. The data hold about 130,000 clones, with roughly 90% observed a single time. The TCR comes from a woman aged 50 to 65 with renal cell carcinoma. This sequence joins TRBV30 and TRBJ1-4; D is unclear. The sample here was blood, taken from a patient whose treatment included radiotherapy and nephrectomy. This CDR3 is CAWTGLSQEKLFF. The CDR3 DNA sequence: TGTGCCTGGACCGGACTTTCCCAGGAAAAACTGTTTTTT. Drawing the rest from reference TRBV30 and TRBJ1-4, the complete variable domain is SQTIHQWPATLVQPVGSPLSLECTVEGTSNPNLYWYRQAAGRGLQLLFYSVGIGQISSEVPQNLSASRPQDRQFILSSKKLLLSDSGFYLCAWTGLSQEKLFFGSGTQLSVL.